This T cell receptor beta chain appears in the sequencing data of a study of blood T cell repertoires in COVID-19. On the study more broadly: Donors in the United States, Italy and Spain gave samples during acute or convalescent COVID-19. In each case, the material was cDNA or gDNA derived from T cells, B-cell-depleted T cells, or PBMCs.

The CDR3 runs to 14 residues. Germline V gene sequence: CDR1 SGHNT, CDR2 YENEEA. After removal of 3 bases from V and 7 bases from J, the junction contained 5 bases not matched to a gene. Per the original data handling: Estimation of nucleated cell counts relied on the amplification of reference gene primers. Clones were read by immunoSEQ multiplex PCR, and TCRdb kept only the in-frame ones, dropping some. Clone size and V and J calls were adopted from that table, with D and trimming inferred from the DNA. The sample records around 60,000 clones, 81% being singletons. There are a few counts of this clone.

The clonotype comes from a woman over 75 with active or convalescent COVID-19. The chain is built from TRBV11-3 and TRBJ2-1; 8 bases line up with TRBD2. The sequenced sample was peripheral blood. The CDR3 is CASSFSGGRNEQFF. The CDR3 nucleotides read TGTGCCAGCAGCTTCAGCGGGGGTCGTAATGAGCAGTTCTTC.